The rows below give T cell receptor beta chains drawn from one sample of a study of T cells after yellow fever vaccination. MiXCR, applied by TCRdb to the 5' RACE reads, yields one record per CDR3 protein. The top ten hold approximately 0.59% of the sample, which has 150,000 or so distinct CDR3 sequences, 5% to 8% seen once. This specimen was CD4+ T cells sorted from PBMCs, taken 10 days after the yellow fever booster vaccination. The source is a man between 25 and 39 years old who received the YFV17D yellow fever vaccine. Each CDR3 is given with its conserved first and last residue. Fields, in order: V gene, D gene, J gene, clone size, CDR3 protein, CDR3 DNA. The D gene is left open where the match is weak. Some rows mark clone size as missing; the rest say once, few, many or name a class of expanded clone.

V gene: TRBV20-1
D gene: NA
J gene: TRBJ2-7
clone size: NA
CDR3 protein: CSARKRDSRSYEQYF
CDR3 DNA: TGCAGTGCTAGGAAAAGGGACTCGCGCTCCTACGAGCAGTACTTC

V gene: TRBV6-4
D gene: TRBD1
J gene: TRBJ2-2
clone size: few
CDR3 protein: CASSEDRVTGELFF
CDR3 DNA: TGTGCCAGCAGTGAGGACAGGGTCACCGGGGAGCTGTTTTTT

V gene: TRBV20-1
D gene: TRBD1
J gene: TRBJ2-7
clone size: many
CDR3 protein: CSAKGTGTGEPYEQYF
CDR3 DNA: TGCAGTGCTAAAGGCACCGGGACAGGGGAACCCTACGAGCAGTACTTC

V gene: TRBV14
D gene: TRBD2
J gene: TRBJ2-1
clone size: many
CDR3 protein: CASSLTSGRTGVTYEQFF
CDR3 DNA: TGTGCCAGCAGCTTGACTAGCGGGAGGACGGGCGTTACGTATGAGCAGTTCTTC

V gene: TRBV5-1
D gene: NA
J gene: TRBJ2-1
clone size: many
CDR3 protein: CASSLILATNNEQFF
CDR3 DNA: TGCGCCAGCAGCTTGATCTTAGCCACCAACAATGAGCAGTTCTTC

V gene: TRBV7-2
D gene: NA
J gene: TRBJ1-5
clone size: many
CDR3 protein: CASSLTKDQPQHF
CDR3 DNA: TGTGCCAGCAGCTTAACGAAAGATCAGCCCCAGCATTTT

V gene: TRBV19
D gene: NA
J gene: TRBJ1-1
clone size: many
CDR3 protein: CASRAGRNTEAFF
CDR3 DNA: TGTGCCAGTAGAGCCGGGAGAAACACTGAAGCTTTCTTT

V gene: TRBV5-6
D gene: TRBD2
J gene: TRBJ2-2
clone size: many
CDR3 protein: CASSRSSGDTGELFF
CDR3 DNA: TGTGCCAGCAGCCGGTCTAGCGGAGACACCGGGGAGCTGTTTTTT

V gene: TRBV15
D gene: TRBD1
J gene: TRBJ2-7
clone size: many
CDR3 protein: CATSRDSGGYEQYF
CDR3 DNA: TGTGCCACCAGCAGAGATTCAGGGGGCTACGAGCAGTACTTC

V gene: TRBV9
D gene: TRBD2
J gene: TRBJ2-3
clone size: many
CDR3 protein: CASSVGREPDTQYF
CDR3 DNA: TGTGCCAGCAGCGTAGGGCGGGAGCCAGATACGCAGTATTTT

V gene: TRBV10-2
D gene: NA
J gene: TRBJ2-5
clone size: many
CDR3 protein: CASVPRAVTTLYQETQYF
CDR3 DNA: TGCGCCAGCGTCCCTCGGGCCGTGACTACGCTGTACCAAGAGACCCAGTACTTC

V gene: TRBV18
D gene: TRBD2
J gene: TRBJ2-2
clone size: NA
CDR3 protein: CASSPRREGNTGELFF
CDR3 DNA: TGTGCCAGCTCACCTCGGCGGGAGGGCAACACCGGGGAGCTGTTTTTT

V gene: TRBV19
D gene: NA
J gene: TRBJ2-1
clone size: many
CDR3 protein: CASSPPYSGSSYNEQFF
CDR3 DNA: TGTGCCAGTAGTCCCCCATACAGCGGTAGCTCCTACAATGAGCAGTTCTTC

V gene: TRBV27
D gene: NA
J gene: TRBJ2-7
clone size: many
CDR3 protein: CASSSIDEQYF
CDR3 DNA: TGTGCCAGCAGTTCAATCGACGAGCAGTACTTC

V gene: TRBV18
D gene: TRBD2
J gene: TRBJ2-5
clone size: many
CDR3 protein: CASSPPYGRLETQYF
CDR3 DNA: TGTGCCAGCTCACCCCCCTACGGGAGGTTGGAGACCCAGTACTTC

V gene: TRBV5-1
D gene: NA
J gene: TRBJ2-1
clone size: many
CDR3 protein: CASSPRQSRTTYNEQFF
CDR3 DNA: TGCGCCAGCAGCCCTCGTCAGAGTAGGACCACCTACAATGAGCAGTTCTTC

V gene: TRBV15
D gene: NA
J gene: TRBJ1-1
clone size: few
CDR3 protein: CATSRDMKVNTEAFF
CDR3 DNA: TGTGCCACCAGCAGAGATATGAAAGTGAACACTGAAGCTTTCTTT

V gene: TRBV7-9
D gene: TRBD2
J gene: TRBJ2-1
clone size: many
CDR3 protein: CASSPPGTSGNEQFF
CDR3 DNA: TGTGCCAGCAGCCCCCCCGGGACTAGCGGCAATGAGCAGTTCTTC

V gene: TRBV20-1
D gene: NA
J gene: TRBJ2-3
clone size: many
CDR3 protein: CSARDQSSADTQYF
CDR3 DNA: TGCAGTGCTAGAGATCAGTCTAGCGCAGATACGCAGTATTTT

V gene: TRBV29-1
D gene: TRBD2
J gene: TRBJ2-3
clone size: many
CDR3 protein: CSAVGGYTDTQYF
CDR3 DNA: TGCAGCGCCGTCGGGGGGTACACAGATACGCAGTATTTT

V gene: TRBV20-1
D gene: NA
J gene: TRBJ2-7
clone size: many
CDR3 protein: CSAKEGNYEQYF
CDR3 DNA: TGCAGTGCCAAGGAGGGGAACTACGAGCAGTACTTC

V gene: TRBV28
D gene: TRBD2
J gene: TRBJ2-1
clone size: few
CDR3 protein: CASSPGGGSLQGEQFF
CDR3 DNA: TGTGCCAGCAGCCCCGGGGGGGGGTCGCTCCAGGGTGAGCAGTTCTTC

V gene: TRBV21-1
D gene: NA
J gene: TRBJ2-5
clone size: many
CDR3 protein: CASSKDGAGSEETQYF
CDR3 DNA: TGTGCCAGCAGCAAAGATGGGGCGGGATCCGAAGAGACCCAGTACTTC

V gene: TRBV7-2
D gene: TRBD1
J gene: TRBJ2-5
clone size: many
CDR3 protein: CASSFTGGETQYF
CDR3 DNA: TGTGCCAGCAGCTTCACAGGGGGAGAGACCCAGTACTTC

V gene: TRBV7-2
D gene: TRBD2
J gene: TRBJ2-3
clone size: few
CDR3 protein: CASSYLAARHTQYF
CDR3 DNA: TGTGCCAGCAGCTACCTAGCGGCTAGACATACGCAGTATTTT

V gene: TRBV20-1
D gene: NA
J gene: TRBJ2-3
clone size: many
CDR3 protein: CSASQPNTQYF
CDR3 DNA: TGCAGTGCTAGCCAACCGAATACGCAGTATTTT

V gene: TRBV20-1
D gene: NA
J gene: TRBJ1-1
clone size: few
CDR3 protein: CSARDQLTEAFF
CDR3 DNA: TGCAGTGCTAGAGATCAGCTCACTGAAGCTTTCTTT

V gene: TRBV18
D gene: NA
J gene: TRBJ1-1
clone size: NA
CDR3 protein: CASSQTANTEAFF
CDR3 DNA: TGTGCCAGCTCACAGACAGCGAACACTGAAGCTTTCTTT

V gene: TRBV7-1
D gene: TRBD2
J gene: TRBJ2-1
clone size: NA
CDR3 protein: CASSSLGLADEQFF
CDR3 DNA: TGTGCCAGCAGCTCATTGGGACTAGCGGATGAGCAGTTCTTC

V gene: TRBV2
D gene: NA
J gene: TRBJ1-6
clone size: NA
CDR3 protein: CASRGSGSPLHF
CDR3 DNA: TGTGCCAGCAGGGGGAGTGGGTCACCCCTCCACTTT

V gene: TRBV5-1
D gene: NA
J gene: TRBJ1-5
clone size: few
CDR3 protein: CASSLGGTDRSNQPQHF
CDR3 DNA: TGCGCCAGCAGCTTGGGGGGGACGGATCGTAGCAATCAGCCCCAGCATTTT

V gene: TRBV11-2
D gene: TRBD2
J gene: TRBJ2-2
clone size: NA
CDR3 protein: CASSLVRVSGSPGELFF
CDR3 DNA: TGTGCCAGCAGCTTAGTTCGGGTTAGCGGGAGCCCCGGGGAGCTGTTTTTT

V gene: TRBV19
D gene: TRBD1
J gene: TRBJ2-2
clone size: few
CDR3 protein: CASSILGQGLRTGELFF
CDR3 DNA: TGTGCCAGTAGTATACTGGGACAGGGGTTACGGACCGGGGAGCTGTTTTTT

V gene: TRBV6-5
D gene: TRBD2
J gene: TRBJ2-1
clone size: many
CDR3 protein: CASSYSSPLAGVPFF
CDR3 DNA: TGTGCCAGCAGTTACTCGAGTCCACTAGCGGGAGTTCCGTTCTTC

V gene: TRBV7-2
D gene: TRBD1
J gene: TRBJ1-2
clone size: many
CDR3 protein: CASSVAGTGAAYGYTF
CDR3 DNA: TGTGCCAGCAGCGTGGCCGGGACAGGGGCTGCCTATGGCTACACCTTC

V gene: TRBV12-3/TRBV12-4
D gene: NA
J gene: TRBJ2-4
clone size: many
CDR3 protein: CATASSSKNIQYF
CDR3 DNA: TGTGCCACCGCGTCTAGCTCCAAAAACATTCAGTACTTC

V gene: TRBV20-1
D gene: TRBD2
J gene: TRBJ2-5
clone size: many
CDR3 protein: CSAVRRGLAGGKETQYF
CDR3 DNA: TGCAGTGCCGTCAGGCGAGGGCTAGCGGGAGGAAAAGAGACCCAGTACTTC

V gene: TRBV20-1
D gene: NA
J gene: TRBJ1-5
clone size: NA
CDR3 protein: CSARGGSEQPQHF
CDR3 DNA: TGCAGTGCTAGGGGAGGGTCCGAACAGCCCCAGCATTTT

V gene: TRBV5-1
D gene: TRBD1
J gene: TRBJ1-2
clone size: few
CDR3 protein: CASSLVPGQGDYGYTF
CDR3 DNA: TGCGCCAGCAGCTTGGTACCCGGACAGGGGGACTATGGCTACACCTTC

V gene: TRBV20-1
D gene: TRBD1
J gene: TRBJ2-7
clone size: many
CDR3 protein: CSARDRGHEQYF
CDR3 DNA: TGCAGTGCTAGGGACAGGGGTCACGAGCAGTACTTC

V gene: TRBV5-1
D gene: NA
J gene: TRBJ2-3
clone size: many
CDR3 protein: CASSLDGTDTQYF
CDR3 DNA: TGCGCCAGCAGCTTGGACGGAACAGATACGCAGTATTTT

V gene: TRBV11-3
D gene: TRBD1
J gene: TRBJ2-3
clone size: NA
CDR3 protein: CATWVRGPMDTQYF
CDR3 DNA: TGTGCCACCTGGGTTAGGGGGCCTATGGATACGCAGTATTTT

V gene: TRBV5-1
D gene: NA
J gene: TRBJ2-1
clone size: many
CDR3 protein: CASSLAGTYNEQFF
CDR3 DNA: TGCGCCAGCAGCTTGGCCGGGACCTACAATGAGCAGTTCTTC

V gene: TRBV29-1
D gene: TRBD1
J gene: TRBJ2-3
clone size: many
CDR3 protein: CSVTGQESTDTQYF
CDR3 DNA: TGCAGCGTCACTGGACAGGAAAGCACAGATACGCAGTATTTT

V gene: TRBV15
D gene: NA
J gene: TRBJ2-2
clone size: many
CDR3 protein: CATSSPPSGRVAGELFF
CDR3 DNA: TGTGCCACCAGCAGCCCCCCTTCGGGTAGAGTGGCCGGGGAGCTGTTTTTT

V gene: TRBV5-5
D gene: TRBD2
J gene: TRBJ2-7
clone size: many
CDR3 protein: CASSLTGTSGRYEQYF
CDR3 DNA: TGTGCCAGCAGCTTGACCGGGACTAGCGGGAGATACGAGCAGTACTTC

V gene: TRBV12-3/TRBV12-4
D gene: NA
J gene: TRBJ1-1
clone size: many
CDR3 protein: CASRKTGNTEAFF
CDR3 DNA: TGTGCCAGCAGGAAGACAGGGAACACTGAAGCTTTCTTT

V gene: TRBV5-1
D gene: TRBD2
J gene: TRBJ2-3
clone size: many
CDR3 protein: CASSTSGRPDTQYF
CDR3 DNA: TGCGCCAGCAGCACAAGCGGGAGGCCAGATACGCAGTATTTT